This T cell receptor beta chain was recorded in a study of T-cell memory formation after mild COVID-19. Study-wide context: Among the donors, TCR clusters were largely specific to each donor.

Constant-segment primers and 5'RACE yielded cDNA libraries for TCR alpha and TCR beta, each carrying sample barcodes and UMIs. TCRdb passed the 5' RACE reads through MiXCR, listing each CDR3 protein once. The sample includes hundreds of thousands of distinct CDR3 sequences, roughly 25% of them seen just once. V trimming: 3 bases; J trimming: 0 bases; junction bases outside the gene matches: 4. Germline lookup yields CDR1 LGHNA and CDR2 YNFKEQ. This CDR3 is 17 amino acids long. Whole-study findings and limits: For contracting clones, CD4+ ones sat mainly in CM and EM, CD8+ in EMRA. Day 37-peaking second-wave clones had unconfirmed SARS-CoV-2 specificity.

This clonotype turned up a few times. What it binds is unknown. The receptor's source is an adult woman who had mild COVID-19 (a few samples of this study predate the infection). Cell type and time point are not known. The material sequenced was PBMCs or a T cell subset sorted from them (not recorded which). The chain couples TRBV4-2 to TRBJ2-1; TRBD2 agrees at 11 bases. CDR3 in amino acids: CASSHTSGGSSYNEQFF. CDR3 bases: TGTGCCAGCAGCCACACTAGCGGGGGTAGCTCCTACAATGAGCAGTTCTTC.